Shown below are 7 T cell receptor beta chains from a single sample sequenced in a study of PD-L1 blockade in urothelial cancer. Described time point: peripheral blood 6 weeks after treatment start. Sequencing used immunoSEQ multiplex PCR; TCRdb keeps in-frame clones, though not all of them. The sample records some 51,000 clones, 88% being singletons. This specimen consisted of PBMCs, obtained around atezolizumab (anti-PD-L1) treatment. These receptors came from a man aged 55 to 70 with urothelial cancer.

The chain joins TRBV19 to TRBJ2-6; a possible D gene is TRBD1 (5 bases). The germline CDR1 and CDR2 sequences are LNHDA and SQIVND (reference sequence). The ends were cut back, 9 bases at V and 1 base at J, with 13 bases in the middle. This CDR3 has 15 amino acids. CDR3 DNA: TGTGCCAGCCAGAATGGGGCATCTGGGGCCAACGTCCTGACTTTC. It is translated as CASQNGASGANVLTF.

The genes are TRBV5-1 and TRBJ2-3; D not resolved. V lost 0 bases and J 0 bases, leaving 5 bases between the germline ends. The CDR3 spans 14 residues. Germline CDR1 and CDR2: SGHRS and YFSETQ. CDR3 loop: CASSLDGSTDTQYF. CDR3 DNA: TGCGCCAGCAGCTTGGATGGCAGCACAGATACGCAGTATTTT. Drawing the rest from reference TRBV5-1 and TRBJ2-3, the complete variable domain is KAGVTQTPRYLIKTRGQQVTLSCSPISGHRSVSWYQQTPGQGLQFLFEYFSETQRNKGNFPGRFSGRQFSNSRSEMNVSTLELGDSALYLCASSLDGSTDTQYFGPGTRLTVL.

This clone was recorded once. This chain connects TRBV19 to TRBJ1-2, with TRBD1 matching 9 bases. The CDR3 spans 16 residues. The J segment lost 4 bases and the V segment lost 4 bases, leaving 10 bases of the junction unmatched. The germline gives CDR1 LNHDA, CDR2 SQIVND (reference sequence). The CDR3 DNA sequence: TGTGCCAGTAGTACAAAAAAGACAGGGGGTGTCTATGGCTACACCTTC. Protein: CASSTKKTGGVYGYTF.

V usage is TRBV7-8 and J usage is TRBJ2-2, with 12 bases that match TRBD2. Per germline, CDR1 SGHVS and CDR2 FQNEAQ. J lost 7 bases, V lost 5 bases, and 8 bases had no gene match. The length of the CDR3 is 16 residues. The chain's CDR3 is CASSKLAGGHVGELFF. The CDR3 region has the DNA TGTGCCAGCAGCAAACTAGCGGGGGGCCATGTCGGGGAGCTGTTTTTT. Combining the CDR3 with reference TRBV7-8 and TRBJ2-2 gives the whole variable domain GAGVSQSPRYKVAKRGQDVALRCDPISGHVSLFWYQQALGQGPEFLTYFQNEAQLDKSGLPSDRFFAERPEGSVSTLKIQRTQQEDSAVYLCASSKLAGGHVGELFFGEGSRLTVL.

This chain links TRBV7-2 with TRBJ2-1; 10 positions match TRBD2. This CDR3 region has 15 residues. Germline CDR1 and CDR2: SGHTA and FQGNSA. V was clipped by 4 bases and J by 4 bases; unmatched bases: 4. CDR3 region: CASSYLAGAYNEQFF. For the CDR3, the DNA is TGTGCCAGCAGCTACCTAGCGGGAGCATACAATGAGCAGTTCTTC.

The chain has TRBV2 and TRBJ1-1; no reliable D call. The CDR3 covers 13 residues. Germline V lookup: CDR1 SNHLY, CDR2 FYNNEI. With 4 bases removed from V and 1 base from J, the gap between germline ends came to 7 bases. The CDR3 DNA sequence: TGTGCCAGCAGTGCATTCGGGAACACTGAAGCTTTCTTT. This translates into CASSAFGNTEAFF.

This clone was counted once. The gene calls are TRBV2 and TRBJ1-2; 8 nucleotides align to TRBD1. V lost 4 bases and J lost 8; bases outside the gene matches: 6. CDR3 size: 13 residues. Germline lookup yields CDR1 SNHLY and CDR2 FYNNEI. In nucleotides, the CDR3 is TGTGCCAGCAGTGTCAGGGGGCTCGAGGGCTACACCTTC. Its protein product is CASSVRGLEGYTF.